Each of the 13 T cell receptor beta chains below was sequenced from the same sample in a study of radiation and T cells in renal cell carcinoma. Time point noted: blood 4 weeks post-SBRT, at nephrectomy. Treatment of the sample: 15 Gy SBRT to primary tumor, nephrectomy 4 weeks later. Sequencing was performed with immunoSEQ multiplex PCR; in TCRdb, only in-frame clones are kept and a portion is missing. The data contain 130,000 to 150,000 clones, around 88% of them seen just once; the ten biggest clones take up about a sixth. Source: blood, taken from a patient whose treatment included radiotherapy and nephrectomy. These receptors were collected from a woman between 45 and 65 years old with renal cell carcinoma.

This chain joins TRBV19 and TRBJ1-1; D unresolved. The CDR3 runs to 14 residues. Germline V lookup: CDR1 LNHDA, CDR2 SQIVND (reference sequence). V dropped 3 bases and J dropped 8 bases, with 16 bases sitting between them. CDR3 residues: CASSMATRRSEAFF. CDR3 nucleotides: TGTGCCAGTAGTATGGCCACACGGCGATCCGAAGCTTTCTTT.

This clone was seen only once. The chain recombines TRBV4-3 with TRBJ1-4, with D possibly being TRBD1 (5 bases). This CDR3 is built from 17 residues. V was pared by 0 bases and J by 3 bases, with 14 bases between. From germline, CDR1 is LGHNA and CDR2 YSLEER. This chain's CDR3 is CASSQDWGRASNEKLFF. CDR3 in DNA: TGCGCCAGCAGCCAAGATTGGGGCAGGGCGTCTAATGAAAAACTGTTTTTT.

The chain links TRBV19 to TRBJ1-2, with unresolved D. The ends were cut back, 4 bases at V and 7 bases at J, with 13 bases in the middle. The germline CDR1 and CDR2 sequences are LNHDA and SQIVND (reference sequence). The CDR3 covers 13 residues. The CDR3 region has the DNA TGTGCCAGTAGTAAACAGCGTTTTGCTGGCTACACCTTC. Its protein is CASSKQRFAGYTF. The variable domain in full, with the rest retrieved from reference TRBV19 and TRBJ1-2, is DGGITQSPKYLFRKEGQNVTLSCEQNLNHDAMYWYRQDPGQGLRLIYYSQIVNDFQKGDIAEGYSVSREKKESFPLTVTSAQKNPTAFYLCASSKQRFAGYTFGSGTRLTVV.

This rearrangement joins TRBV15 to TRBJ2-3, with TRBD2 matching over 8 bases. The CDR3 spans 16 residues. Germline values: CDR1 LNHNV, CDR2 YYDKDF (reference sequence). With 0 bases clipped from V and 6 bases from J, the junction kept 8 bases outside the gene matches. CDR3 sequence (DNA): TGTGCCACCAGCAGAGATTGGGCGGGGGGTGAGGATACGCAGTATTTT. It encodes CATSRDWAGGEDTQYF. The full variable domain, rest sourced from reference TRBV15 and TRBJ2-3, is DAMVIQNPRYQVTQFGKPVTLSCSQTLNHNVMYWYQQKSSQAPKLLFHYYDKDFNNEADTPDNFQSRRPNTSFCFLDIRSPGLGDTAMYLCATSRDWAGGEDTQYFGPGTRLTVL.

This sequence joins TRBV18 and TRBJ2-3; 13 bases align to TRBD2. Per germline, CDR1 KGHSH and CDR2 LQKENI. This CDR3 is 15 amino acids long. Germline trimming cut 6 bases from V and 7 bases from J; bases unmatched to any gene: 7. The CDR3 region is CASSPGLAGVNTQYF. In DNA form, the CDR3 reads TGTGCCAGCTCTCCCGGACTAGCGGGGGTTAATACGCAGTATTTT.

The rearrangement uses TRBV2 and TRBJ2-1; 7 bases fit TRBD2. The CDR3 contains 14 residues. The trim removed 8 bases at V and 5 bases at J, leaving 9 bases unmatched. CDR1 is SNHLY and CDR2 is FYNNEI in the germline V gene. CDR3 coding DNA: TGTGCCAGCGTGGAACTAGCGAACGACAATGAGCAGTTCTTC. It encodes CASVELANDNEQFF.

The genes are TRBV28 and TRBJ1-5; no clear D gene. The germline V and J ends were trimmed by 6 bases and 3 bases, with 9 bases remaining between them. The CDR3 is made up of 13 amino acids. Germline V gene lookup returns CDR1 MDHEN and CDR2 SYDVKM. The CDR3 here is CASRRFSNQPQHF. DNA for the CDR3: TGTGCCAGCAGGAGGTTCTCCAATCAGCCCCAGCATTTT.

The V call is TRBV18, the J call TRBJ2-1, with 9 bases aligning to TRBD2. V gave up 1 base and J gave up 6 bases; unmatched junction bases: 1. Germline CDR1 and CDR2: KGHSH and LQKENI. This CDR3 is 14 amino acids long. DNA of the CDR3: TGTGCCAGCTCACCACTGCGGGGGGGCAATGAGCAGTTCTTC. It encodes CASSPLRGGNEQFF.

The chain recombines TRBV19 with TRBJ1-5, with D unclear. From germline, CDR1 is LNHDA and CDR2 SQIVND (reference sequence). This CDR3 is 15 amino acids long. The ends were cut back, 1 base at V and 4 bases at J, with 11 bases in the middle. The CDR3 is CASSIGRGSNQPQHF. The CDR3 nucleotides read TGTGCCAGTAGTATAGGAAGAGGGTCTAATCAGCCCCAGCATTTT.

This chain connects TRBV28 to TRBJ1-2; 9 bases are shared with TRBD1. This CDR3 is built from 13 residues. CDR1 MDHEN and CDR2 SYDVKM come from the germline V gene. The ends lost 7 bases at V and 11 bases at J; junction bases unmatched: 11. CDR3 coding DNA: TGTGCCAGCATTATTCCGGGACAGGGACTTTACACCTTC. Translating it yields CASIIPGQGLYTF.

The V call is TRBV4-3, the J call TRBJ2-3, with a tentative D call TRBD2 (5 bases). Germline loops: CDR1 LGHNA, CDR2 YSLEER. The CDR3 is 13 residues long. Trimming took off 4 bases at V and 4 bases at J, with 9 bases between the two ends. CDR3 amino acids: CASSPEGPDTQYF. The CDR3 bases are TGCGCCAGCAGCCCAGAGGGTCCAGATACGCAGTATTTT.

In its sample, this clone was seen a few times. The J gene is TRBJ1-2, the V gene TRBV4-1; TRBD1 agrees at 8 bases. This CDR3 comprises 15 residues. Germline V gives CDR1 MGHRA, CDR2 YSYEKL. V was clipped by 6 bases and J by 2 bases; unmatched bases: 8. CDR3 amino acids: CASSPSGTGNYGYTF. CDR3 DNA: TGCGCCAGCAGTCCATCCGGGACAGGAAACTATGGCTACACCTTC.

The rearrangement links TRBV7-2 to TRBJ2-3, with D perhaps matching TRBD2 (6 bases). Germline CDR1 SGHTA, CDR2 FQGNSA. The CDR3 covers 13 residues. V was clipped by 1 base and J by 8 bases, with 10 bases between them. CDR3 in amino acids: CASSLGGVGTQYF. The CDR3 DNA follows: TGTGCCAGCAGCTTAGGGGGGGTAGGTACGCAGTATTTT.